The present T cell receptor beta chain was sequenced within a study of identical twins. Only a few counts were recorded for this clonotype. V lost 0 bases and J 6 bases, leaving 15 bases between the germline ends. There are 16 residues in the CDR3. Germline values: CDR1 LGHNA, CDR2 YSLEER. TCRdb ran MiXCR on the 5' RACE reads and lists one entry per CDR3 protein. Among fewer than 900,000 distinct CDR3 sequences listed, roughly 20% were seen once. These sequences were also reported in another study, on T cells expressing NK-cell markers.

The J gene is TRBJ2-4, the V gene TRBV4-3; a possible D gene is TRBD1 (6 bases). The sequenced sample was PBMCs. This clonotype was sampled from a woman between 18 and 29 years old in good health. The CDR3 spells CASSQDQAGEGNIQYF. The CDR3 coding sequence is TGCGCCAGCAGCCAAGATCAGGCAGGGGAAGGAAACATTCAGTACTTC.